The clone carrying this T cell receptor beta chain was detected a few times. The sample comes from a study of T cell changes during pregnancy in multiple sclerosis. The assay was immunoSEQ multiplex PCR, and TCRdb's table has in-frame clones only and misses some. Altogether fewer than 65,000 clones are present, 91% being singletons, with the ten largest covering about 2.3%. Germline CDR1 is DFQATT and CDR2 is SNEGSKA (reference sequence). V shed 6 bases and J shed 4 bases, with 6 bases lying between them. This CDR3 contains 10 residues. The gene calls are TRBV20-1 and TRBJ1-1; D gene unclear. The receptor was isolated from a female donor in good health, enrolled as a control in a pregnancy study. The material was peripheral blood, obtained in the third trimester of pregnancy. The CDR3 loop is CSALSTEAFF. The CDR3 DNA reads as TGCAGTGCCCTTAGCACTGAAGCTTTCTTT.